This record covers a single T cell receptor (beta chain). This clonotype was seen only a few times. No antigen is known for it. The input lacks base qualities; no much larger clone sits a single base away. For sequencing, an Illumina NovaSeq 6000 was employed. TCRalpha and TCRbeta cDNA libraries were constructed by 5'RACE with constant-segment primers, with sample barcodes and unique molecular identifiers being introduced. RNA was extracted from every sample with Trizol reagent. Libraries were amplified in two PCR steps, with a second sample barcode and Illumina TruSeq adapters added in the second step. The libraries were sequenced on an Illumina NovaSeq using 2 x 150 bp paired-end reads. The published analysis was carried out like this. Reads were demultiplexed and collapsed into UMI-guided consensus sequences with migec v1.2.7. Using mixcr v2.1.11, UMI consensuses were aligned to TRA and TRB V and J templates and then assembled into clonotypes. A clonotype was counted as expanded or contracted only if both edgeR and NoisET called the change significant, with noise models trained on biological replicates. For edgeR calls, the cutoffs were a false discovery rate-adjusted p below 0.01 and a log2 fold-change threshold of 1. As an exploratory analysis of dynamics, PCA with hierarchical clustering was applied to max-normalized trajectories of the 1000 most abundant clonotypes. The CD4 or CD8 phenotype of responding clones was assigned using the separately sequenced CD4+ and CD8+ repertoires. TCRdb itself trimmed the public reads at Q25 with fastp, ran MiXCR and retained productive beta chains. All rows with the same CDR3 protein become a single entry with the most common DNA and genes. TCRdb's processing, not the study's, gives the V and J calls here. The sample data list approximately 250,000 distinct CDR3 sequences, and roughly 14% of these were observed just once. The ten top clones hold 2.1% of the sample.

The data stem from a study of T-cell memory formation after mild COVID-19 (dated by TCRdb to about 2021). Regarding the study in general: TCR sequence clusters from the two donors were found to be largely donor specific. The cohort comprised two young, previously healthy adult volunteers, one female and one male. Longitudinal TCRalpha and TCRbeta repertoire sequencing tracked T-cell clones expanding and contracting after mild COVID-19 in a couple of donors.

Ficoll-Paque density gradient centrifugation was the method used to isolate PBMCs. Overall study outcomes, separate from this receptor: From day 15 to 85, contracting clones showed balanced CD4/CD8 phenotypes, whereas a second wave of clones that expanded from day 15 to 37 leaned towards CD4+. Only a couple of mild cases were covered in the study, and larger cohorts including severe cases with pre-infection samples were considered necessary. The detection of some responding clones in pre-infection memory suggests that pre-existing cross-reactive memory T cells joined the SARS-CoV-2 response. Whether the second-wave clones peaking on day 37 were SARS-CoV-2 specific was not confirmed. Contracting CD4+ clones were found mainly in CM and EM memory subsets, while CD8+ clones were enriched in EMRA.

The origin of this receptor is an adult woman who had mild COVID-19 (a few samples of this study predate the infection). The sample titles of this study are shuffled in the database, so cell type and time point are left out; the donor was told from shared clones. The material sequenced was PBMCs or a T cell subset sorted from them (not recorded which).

The DNA reads TGTGCCAGCAGCCAAGATAGAGGGGGGGGGCCCGGGGAGCTGTTTTTT. Its coded protein is CASSQDRGGGPGELFF. This chain joins TRBV4-2 to TRBJ2-2; a tentative D match to TRBD2 spans 7 bases. CDR1 and CDR2 are drawn from the germline V gene: LGHNA, YNFKEQ. The CDR3 measures 16 amino acids from cysteine to phenylalanine. Left in the record is the CDR3 DNA by itself, 48 bases read in frame from the first base. Deletion took 0 bases off V and 6 bases off J, with a span of 14 bases between the germline ends.